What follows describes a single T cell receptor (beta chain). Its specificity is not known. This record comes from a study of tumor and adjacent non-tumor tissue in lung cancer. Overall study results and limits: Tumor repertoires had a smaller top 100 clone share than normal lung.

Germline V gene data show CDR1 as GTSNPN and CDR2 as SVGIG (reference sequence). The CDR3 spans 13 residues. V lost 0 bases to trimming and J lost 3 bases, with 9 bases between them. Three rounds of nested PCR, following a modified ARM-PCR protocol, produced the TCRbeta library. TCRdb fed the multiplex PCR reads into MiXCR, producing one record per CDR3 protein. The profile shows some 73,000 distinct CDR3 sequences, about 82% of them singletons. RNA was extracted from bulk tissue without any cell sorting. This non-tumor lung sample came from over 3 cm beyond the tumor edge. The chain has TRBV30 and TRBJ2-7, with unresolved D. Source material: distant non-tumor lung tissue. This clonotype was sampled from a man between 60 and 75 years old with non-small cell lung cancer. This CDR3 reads CAWSVDGHYEQYF. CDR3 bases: TGTGCCTGGAGTGTGGACGGCCACTACGAGCAGTACTTC.